The clone carrying this T cell receptor beta chain was seen only a few times. These data originate in a study of identical twins. TCRdb ran MiXCR on the 5' RACE reads and lists one entry per CDR3 protein. The table records around 1.7 million distinct CDR3 sequences, roughly 35% of them present only once. Trimming at V came to 4 bases and at J to 5 bases, leaving 13 bases not matched to a gene. CDR1 and CDR2 from the germline V gene are SQVTM and ANQGSEA. This CDR3 spans 15 amino acids. Sequencing was carried out using cord blood. The chain joins TRBV29-1 to TRBJ2-7; 8 bases fit TRBD1. The clonotype originates from a newborn girl in good health. The CDR3 DNA is TGCAGCGTTGCCCTAACAGGGGGTGGGTTGGACGAGCAGTACTTC. It encodes CSVALTGGGLDEQYF.